Following are 10 T cell receptor beta chains from one sample sequenced in a study of blood T cell repertoires in COVID-19. This table comes from immunoSEQ multiplex PCR, and its TCRdb copy is limited to in-frame clones, with some not included. The sample comprises approximately 290,000 clones, roughly 89% of which are singletons, and approximately 4.3% rests with the top ten. Input material: PBMCs or T cells enriched from blood (not recorded which). The receptors here all came from a woman under 30 with acute COVID-19.

This clone was seen a single time. For the CDR3, the DNA is TGTGCCAGCAGCCTAGGACAGGAACATAGCAATCAGCCCCAGCATTTT. The encoded protein is CASSLGQEHSNQPQHF. V gene TRBV3-1 (or the pseudogene TRBV3-2) combines with J gene TRBJ1-5; the match to TRBD1 covers 7 bases. CDR3 length equals 16 residues. V shed 4 bases and J 0 bases; nucleotides not matched to a gene: 6. Germline CDR1 LGHDT, CDR2 YNNKEL (reference sequence).

V usage is TRBV29-1 and J usage is TRBJ2-7; 10 bases agree with TRBD1. V shed 5 bases and J 2 bases; nucleotides not matched to a gene: 18. The CDR3 contains 18 residues. CDR1 is SQVTM and CDR2 is ANQGSEA in the germline V gene. The CDR3 sequence: CSVIPRTGGRPGTYEQYF. DNA of the CDR3: TGCAGCGTTATCCCTAGGACAGGGGGACGCCCTGGGACCTACGAGCAGTACTTC.

This CDR3 reads CASSLFYPDTQYF. The CDR3 nucleotides read TGTGCCAGCAGTTTATTTTATCCAGATACGCAGTATTTT. This chain links TRBV27 with TRBJ2-3; D remains unclear. Germline CDR1 reads MNHEY; CDR2 reads SMNVEV (reference sequence). Between the trimmed V and J ends, which lost 1 base and 4 bases, there was a span of 6 bases. The CDR3 consists of 13 residues.

J is TRBJ1-6 and V is TRBV5-4; 8 bases align to TRBD1. The germline V gene has CDR1 SGHNT and CDR2 YYREEE (reference sequence). The CDR3 is 15 residues long. The trim removed 0 bases at V and 6 bases at J, leaving 2 bases unmatched. In DNA form, the CDR3 reads TGTGCCAGCAGCTTGGTGACAGGGGCTAATTCACCCCTCCACTTT. Protein: CASSLVTGANSPLHF.

The rearrangement uses TRBV7-9 and TRBJ2-5; D possibly corresponds to TRBD2 (5 bases). Germline V CDR1 and CDR2: SEHNR, FQNEAQ (reference sequence). Trimming took off 8 bases at V and 4 bases at J, with 14 bases between the two ends. There are 13 residues in the CDR3. The CDR3 sequence: CASSLTAGETQYF. CDR3 bases: TGTGCCAGCTCACTAACGGCGGGAGAGACCCAGTACTTC.

This clone has a handful of counts. The genes are TRBV9 and TRBJ1-1, with TRBD1 identical over 9 bases. Germline trimming cut 3 bases from V and 3 bases from J; bases unmatched to any gene: 9. The CDR3 is 16 residues long. Germline lookup yields CDR1 SGDLS and CDR2 YYNGEE. CDR3 nucleotide sequence: TGTGCCAGCAGCGCCGACGGGACAGGGTTTTACACTGAAGCTTTCTTT. Its translation is CASSADGTGFYTEAFF.

A few counts support this clone. J is TRBJ1-1 and V is TRBV28; D call uncertain. The CDR3 is 11 amino acids. Germline V CDR1 and CDR2: MDHEN, SYDVKM. The germline V and J ends were trimmed by 5 bases and 10 bases, with 11 bases remaining between them. DNA of the CDR3: TGTGCCAGCAGTATGCGACAAGGAGCTTTCTTT. Encoded protein: CASSMRQGAFF.

This chain links TRBV11-2 with TRBJ2-3, with 7 bases matching TRBD1. Germline lookup yields CDR1 SGHAT and CDR2 FQNNGV. This CDR3 is 15 amino acids long. Germline trimming cut 3 bases from V and 2 bases from J; bases unmatched to any gene: 5. Here the CDR3 DNA reads TGTGCCAGCAGCTTTGGGACAGACAACACAGATACGCAGTATTTT. As protein: CASSFGTDNTDTQYF.

Concerning this clone: The same CDR3 is also encoded by other DNA sequences in this sample. This chain connects TRBV27 to TRBJ1-6, with TRBD1 matching over 12 bases. The germline gives CDR1 MNHEY, CDR2 SMNVEV (reference sequence). The CDR3 contains 15 residues. V was clipped by 2 bases and J by 7 bases; unmatched bases: 0. Here the CDR3 reads CASSLGTGGNSPLHF. The DNA of the CDR3 is TGTGCCAGCAGTTTAGGGACAGGGGGCAATTCACCCCTCCACTTT.

The chain has TRBV19 and TRBJ2-7; possible D gene TRBD2, 6 bases. CDR3 length: 16 residues. Germline V lookup: CDR1 LNHDA, CDR2 SQIVND (reference sequence). The V gene lost 3 bases and the J gene lost 3 bases, with 18 bases spanning the gap. CDR3 residues: CASSITILRGGYEQYF. The DNA of the CDR3 is TGTGCCAGTAGTATCACGATTTTGCGGGGAGGCTACGAGCAGTACTTC.